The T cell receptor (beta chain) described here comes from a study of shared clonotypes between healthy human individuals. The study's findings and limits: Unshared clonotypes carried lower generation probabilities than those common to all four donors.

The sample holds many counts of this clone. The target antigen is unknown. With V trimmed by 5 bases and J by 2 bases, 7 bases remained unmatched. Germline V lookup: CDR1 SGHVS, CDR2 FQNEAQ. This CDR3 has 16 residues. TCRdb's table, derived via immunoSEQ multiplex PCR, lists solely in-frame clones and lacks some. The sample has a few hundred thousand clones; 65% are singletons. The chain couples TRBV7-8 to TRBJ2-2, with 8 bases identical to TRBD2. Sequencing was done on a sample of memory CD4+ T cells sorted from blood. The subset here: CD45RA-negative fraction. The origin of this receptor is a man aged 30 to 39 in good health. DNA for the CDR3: TGTGCCAGCAGCGTGCGGACTAGCCAAAACACCGGGGAGCTGTTTTTT. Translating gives CASSVRTSQNTGELFF. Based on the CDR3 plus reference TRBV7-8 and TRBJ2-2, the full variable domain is GAGVSQSPRYKVAKRGQDVALRCDPISGHVSLFWYQQALGQGPEFLTYFQNEAQLDKSGLPSDRFFAERPEGSVSTLKIQRTQQEDSAVYLCASSVRTSQNTGELFFGEGSRLTVL.